Given below is one TCR beta chain in context. Its target is unknown. TCRdb redid the calling of the 5' RACE reads with MiXCR, one entry per CDR3 protein. In the table there are 500,000 to 700,000 distinct CDR3 sequences, over 15% of which are singletons. The data stem from a study of T cells after yellow fever vaccination. CDR1 SGHRS and CDR2 YFSETQ come from the germline V gene. There are 15 residues in the CDR3. V was clipped by 0 bases and J by 2 bases; unmatched bases: 3. General study points: Faster peaking, at day 5 versus 15, marked a secondary response that was weaker.

The source material was PBMCs, sampled 15 days after the yellow fever booster vaccination. The sequence was obtained from a man aged 25 to 40 who received the YFV17D yellow fever vaccine. The V and J genes are TRBV5-1 and TRBJ2-3; 7 nucleotides line up with TRBD2. CDR3 nucleotides: TGCGCCAGCAGCTTGGGCGGGAGTCCCACAGATACGCAGTATTTT. Residues: CASSLGGSPTDTQYF.